This is a list of T cell receptor beta chains from one sample in a study of blood T cell repertoires in COVID-19. This table comes from immunoSEQ multiplex PCR, and its TCRdb copy is limited to in-frame clones, with some not included. The sample lists about 230,000 clones, about 85% seen once, with approximately 8% in the top ten. Specimen: peripheral blood. The receptors stem from a woman of 80 years or more with acute or convalescent COVID-19. CDR3s include the opening cysteine and the closing phenylalanine or tryptophan. Fields, in order: J gene, V gene, CDR3 protein.

>TRBJ1-2|TRBV18
CASSQRDGYTF
>TRBJ1-3|TRBV7-9
CASSLESPGGGNTIYF
>TRBJ2-5|TRBV3-1/TRBV3-2
CASSPALAGGPIETQYF
>TRBJ1-1|TRBV13
CASSIKTGVREAFF
>TRBJ1-5|TRBV11-1
CASSAGGNQPQHF
>TRBJ1-5|TRBV19
CASNPGTGDQPQHF
>TRBJ1-4|TRBV19
CASTATGTGSEKLFF
>TRBJ2-7|TRBV28
CASSSITRREPYEQYF
>TRBJ2-3|TRBV9
CASSTDTWADTQYF
>TRBJ1-1|TRBV5-1
CASSSDRLNTEAFF
>TRBJ2-1|TRBV4-1
CASSQAPPLAVYYNEQFF
>TRBJ2-7|TRBV9
CASSAGHSTAGEQYF
>TRBJ1-3|TRBV11-3
CASSPSSGNTIYF
>TRBJ2-1|TRBV7-3
CASSLAGVGNEQFF
>TRBJ2-1|TRBV4-1
CASSQEWLAGHNEQFF
>TRBJ2-3|TRBV19
CASSIAGGELNTQYF
>TRBJ1-2|TRBV12-3/TRBV12-4
CASTPAANYGYTF
>TRBJ2-2|TRBV18
CASSPPHRNTGELFF
>TRBJ1-2|TRBV6-1
CASSEARGQGDGYTF
>TRBJ1-5|TRBV2
CASTLGGLNQPQHF
>TRBJ2-2|TRBV6-5
CASRGGSNTGELFF
>TRBJ2-7|TRBV3-1/TRBV3-2
CASSQELLAGGREQYF
>TRBJ2-7|TRBV10-3
CAISVDRGPYEQYF
>TRBJ1-1|TRBV5-4
CASSLDFGAAGGMEAFF
>TRBJ2-5|TRBV4-1
CASSPPEGTQYF
>TRBJ2-1|TRBV11-2
CASSLAHPTSGSYNEQFF
>TRBJ1-4|TRBV2
CASSWGQPNEKLFF
>TRBJ1-1|TRBV6-5
CASSYSHRSNTEAFF
>TRBJ2-3|TRBV11-2
CASSSSREVTQYF